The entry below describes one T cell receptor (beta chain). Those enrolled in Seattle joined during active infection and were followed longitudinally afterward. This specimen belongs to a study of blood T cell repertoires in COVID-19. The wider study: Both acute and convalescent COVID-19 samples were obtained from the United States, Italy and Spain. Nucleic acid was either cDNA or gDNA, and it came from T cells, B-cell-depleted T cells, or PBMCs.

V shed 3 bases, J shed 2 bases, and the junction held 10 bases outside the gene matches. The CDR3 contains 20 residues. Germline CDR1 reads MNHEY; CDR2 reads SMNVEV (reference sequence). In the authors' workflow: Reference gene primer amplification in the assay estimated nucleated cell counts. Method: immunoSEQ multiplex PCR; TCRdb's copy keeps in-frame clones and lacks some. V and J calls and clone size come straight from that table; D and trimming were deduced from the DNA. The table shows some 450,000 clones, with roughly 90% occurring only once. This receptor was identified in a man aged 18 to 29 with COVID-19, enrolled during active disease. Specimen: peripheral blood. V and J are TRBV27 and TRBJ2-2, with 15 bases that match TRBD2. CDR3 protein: CASSFFIGLAGGPNTGELFF. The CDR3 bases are TGTGCCAGCAGTTTCTTTATCGGACTAGCGGGAGGGCCAAACACCGGGGAGCTGTTTTTT.